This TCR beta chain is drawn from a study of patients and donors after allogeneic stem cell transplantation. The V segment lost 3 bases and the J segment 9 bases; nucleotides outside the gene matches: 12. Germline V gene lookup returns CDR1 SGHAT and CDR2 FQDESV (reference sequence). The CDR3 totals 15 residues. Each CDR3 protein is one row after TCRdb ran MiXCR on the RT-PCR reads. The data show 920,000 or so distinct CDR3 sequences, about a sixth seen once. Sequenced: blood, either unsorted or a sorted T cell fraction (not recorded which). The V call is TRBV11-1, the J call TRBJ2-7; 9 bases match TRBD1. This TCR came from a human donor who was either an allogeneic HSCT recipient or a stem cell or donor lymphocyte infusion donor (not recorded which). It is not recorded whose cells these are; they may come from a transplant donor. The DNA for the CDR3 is TGTGCCAGCAGCTTGGGACAGGGCTCGGGTCGAAGGCAGTACTTC. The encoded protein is CASSLGQGSGRRQYF.